This record covers a single TCR beta chain. Antigen: not known. One junction end does not reproduce the germline sequence, and a read error may be involved. The source of the sample is a study of identical twins' blood T cells. The study, taken as a whole, reports: V gene usage reportedly matched far better within twin pairs than unrelated donors. Twins shared more top CDR3 clonotypes than unrelated donors did. Twin repertoire similarity may partly reflect shared environment.

The CDR3 is 16 residues long. Germline-derived CDR1 and CDR2 are SEHNR and FQNEAQ (reference sequence). In the original processing: Clonotypes per individual ranged from about 85,000 to nearly 550,000. TCRdb independently ran MiXCR on the 5' RACE reads; one entry per CDR3 protein. TCRdb, not the original authors, processed these V and J calls. The repertoire consists of roughly 380,000 distinct CDR3 sequences, with about 28% occurring once and the leading ten covering approximately 6.6%. The material sequenced was PBMCs. This chain links TRBV7-9 with TRBJ1-2; unclear D gene. The clonotype originates from a woman between 18 and 55 years old in good health. CDR3 sequence (DNA): TGTGCCAGTGGGGAGTTGGCGTTTACAGCTAACTATAGCTACACCTTC. It encodes CASGELAFTANYSYTF.